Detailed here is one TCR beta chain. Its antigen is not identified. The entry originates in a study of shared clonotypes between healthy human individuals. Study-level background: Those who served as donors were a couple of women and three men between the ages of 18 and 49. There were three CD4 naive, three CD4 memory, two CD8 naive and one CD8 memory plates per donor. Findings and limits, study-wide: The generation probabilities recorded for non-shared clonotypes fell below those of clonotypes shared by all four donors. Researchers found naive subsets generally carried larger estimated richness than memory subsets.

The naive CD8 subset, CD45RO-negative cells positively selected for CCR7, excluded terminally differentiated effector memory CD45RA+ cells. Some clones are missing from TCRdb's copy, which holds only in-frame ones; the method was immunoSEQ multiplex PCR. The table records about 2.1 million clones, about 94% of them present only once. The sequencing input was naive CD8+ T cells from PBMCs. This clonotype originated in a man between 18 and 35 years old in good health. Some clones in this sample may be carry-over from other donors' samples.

CDR3 nucleotides: TGTGCCAGCAGCTTATTGCAGGATACGCAGTATTTT. This codes for CASSLLQDTQYF. The chain uses TRBV7-9 and TRBJ2-3, with D unresolved. The CDR3 length is 12 residues. V lost 2 bases, J lost 6 bases, and 6 bases lay in between. The germline V gene encodes CDR1 SEHNR and CDR2 FQNEAQ (reference sequence).